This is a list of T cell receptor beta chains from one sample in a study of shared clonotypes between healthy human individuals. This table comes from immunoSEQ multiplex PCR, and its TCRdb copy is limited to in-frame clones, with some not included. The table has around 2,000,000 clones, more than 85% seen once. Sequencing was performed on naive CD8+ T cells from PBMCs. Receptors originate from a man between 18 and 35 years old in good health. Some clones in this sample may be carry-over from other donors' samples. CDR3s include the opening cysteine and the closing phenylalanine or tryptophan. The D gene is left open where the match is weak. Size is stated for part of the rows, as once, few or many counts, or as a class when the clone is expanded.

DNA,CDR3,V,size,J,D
TGCGCCAGCAGCCAAGGGGCTAGCGGGAGCCCCTACGAGCAGTACTTC,CASSQGASGSPYEQYF,TRBV4-1,once,TRBJ2-7,TRBD2
TGTGCCAGCAGCTGGACTACCGCGTACAATGAGCAGTTCTTC,CASSWTTAYNEQFF,TRBV6-5,-,TRBJ2-1,-
TGTGCCAGCGGCCCCCTATTAGCCAAAAACATTCAGTACTTC,CASGPLLAKNIQYF,TRBV28,-,TRBJ2-4,-
TGTGCCATCAGTTCAGACAGGGTTTCGGGCTACACCTTC,CAISSDRVSGYTF,TRBV10-3,-,TRBJ1-2,TRBD1
TGTGCCAGCAGCCTAGGACAGGGAGGGGAGACCCAGTACTTC,CASSLGQGGETQYF,TRBV6-1,-,TRBJ2-5,-
TGCGCCAGCAGCCAAGATTCGGGGGCAGGGGAAAAACTGTTTTTT,CASSQDSGAGEKLFF,TRBV4-1,once,TRBJ1-4,-
TGTGTCAGAAGCAAGCCGGGACCGCAAGAGACCCAGTACTTC,CVRSKPGPQETQYF,TRBV7-5,-,TRBJ2-5,-
TGCGCCAGCAGCCAAGGGTGGAAGCAGTACTTC,CASSQGWKQYF,TRBV4-1,-,TRBJ2-4,-
TGTGCCAGCAGCCCCCTCCCGGGTCAAGAGACCCAGTACTTC,CASSPLPGQETQYF,TRBV4-2,-,TRBJ2-5,-
TGTGCCAGCAGTTACTCGAGGACAGGGGCCTACGAGCAGTACTTC,CASSYSRTGAYEQYF,TRBV6-5,-,TRBJ2-7,TRBD1
TGTGCCAGCAGTGGCCGCGAGGCAAGGGACGAGCAGTACTTC,CASSGREARDEQYF,TRBV6-1,-,TRBJ2-7,-
TGTGCCAGCAGCTTAGGAGAGTCACTGTCCTACGAGCAGTACTTC,CASSLGESLSYEQYF,TRBV7-9,-,TRBJ2-7,-
TGTGCCAGCAGCTGGACAGGGATGTACGAGCAGTACTTC,CASSWTGMYEQYF,TRBV7-9,-,TRBJ2-7,TRBD1
TGTGCCAGCAGGGGACAGGGATCCTACGAGCAGTACTTC,CASRGQGSYEQYF,TRBV9,few,TRBJ2-7,TRBD1
TGTGCCAGCAGCCAAGATCGGTTTGGCAACAATCAGCCCCAGCATTTT,CASSQDRFGNNQPQHF,TRBV4-2,-,TRBJ1-5,-